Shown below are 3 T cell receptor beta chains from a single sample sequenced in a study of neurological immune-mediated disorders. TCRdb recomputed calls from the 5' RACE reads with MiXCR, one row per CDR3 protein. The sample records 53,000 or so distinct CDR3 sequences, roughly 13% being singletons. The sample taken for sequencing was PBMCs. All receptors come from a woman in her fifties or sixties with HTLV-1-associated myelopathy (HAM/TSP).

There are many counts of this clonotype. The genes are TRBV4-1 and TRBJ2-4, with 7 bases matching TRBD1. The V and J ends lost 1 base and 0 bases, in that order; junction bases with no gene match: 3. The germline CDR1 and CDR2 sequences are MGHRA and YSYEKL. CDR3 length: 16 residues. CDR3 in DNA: TGCGCCAGCAGCCAAGGACAGGGTTTAGCCAAAAACATTCAGTACTTC. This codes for CASSQGQGLAKNIQYF.

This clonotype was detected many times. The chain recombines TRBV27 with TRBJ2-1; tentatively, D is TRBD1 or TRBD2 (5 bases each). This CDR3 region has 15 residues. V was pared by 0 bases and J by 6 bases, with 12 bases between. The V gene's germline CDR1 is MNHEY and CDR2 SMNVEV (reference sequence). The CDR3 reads CASSLSRGPVNEQFF. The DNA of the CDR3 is TGTGCCAGCAGTTTATCCCGGGGCCCCGTCAATGAGCAGTTCTTC.

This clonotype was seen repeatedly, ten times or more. The CDR3 protein is CASSLQGGSGVQPQHF. The CDR3, as DNA: TGTGCCAGCAGCTTACAGGGGGGATCTGGCGTTCAGCCCCAGCATTTT. This chain connects TRBV7-2 to TRBJ1-5; 7 bases match TRBD1. This CDR3 region has 16 residues. From germline, CDR1 is SGHTA and CDR2 FQGNSA. The J segment lost 6 bases and the V segment lost 2 bases, leaving 10 bases of the junction unmatched.